This entry is about one T cell receptor (beta chain). The target antigen is unknown. This entry comes from a study of cytomegalovirus exposure and HLA in healthy donors. In the PCR, 60 Vbeta and 13 Jbeta primers were used. Clones were sequenced by immunoSEQ multiplex PCR, and TCRdb holds only the in-frame ones, with some missing. This sample has about 120,000 clones, with roughly three fifths found just once. Study results and caveats: Solely CMV serostatus was available to characterize immune exposure. In a later analysis, most CMV-associated TCR beta chains appeared HLA-restricted. TCR beta chain V- and J-gene trimming was linked, in a later analysis, to a missense variant in DCLRE1C.

Specimen: PBMCs. This clonotype originated in a man aged 35-49 years in good health and CMV-seropositive.

CDR3 sequence reads: CASTTGEIGYTF. CDR3 in DNA: TGTGCCAGCACCACAGGGGAGATTGGCTACACCTTC. The chain employs TRBV7-9 and TRBJ1-2; the match to TRBD1 covers 7 bases. Germline V gene lookup returns CDR1 SEHNR and CDR2 FQNEAQ (reference sequence). This CDR3 contains 12 residues. With V trimmed by 7 bases and J by 7 bases, 6 bases remained unmatched.